Below are 19 T cell receptor beta chains sequenced from a single sample in a study of T cells after yellow fever vaccination. TCRdb re-called the 5' RACE reads with MiXCR, one entry per CDR3 protein. Counted here are 100,000 to 150,000 distinct CDR3 sequences, about 8.4% occurring once; the ten biggest clones make up 40%. The material was CD8+ T cells sorted from PBMCs, obtained on the day of the yellow fever booster vaccination. The receptors originated from a man younger than 30 who received the YFV17D yellow fever vaccine.

This chain joins TRBV28 and TRBJ2-5; TRBD2 is a possible D gene (5 bases). From germline, CDR1 is MDHEN and CDR2 SYDVKM. This CDR3 contains 15 residues. The ends were cut back, 2 bases at V and 1 base at J, with 11 bases in the middle. The CDR3 bases are TGTGCCAGCAGTTTAGAGGGTAGTCCCCAAGAGACCCAGTACTTC. Translating it yields CASSLEGSPQETQYF.

The CDR3 DNA follows: TGTGCCAGCAGCCCCCCCGGGACCTATGGCTACACCTTC. Its translation: CASSPPGTYGYTF. This chain links TRBV5-4 with TRBJ1-2, with D possibly TRBD1 on 5 matching bases. The V gene's germline CDR1 is SGHNT and CDR2 YYREEE (reference sequence). CDR3 length equals 13 residues. Between the trimmed V and J ends, which lost 4 bases and 4 bases, there was a span of 11 bases. Using reference TRBV5-4 and TRBJ1-2 for the parts outside the CDR3, the full variable domain is ETGVTQSPTHLIKTRGQQVTLRCSSQSGHNTVSWYQQALGQGPQFIFQYYREEENGRGNFPPRFSGLQFPNYSSELNVNALELDDSALYLCASSPPGTYGYTFGSGTRLTVV.

There are many counts of this clonotype. The chain uses TRBV5-1 and TRBJ2-3; possibly TRBD1 for D (5 bases). Germline V gene sequence: CDR1 SGHRS, CDR2 YFSETQ. V lost 0 bases, J lost 6 bases, and 8 bases lay in between. The CDR3 totals 13 residues. CDR3 loop: CASSLAGMDTQYF. The CDR3 DNA sequence: TGCGCCAGCAGCTTGGCAGGGATGGATACGCAGTATTTT.

This clonotype has at least ten counts. V gene TRBV28 combines with J gene TRBJ1-3; D remains ambiguous. Trimming removed 5 bases from V and 4 bases from J, with 9 bases in between. This CDR3 contains 13 residues. Looked up from germline, CDR1 is MDHEN and CDR2 is SYDVKM. CDR3 coding DNA: TGTGCCAGCAGTGCGGTAGGGGGAAACACCATATATTTT. This codes for CASSAVGGNTIYF.

The chain couples TRBV15 to TRBJ2-1; 8 bases agree with TRBD2. The V gene's germline CDR1 is LNHNV and CDR2 YYDKDF (reference sequence). The CDR3 covers 14 residues. With V trimmed by 0 bases and J by 10 bases, 5 bases remained unmatched. The DNA for the CDR3 is TGTGCCACCAGCAGAGATCGGGAGGGGCGCGAGCAGTTCTTC. Translation gives CATSRDREGREQFF.

This clonotype was recorded at least ten times. The gene calls are TRBV12-3 or TRBV12-4 and TRBJ1-5; D not resolved. This CDR3 has 14 amino acids. Trimming shortened V by 6 bases and J by 0 bases, and 9 bases separated the two germline ends. As DNA, the CDR3 is TGTGCCAGCAGCCATAGCAGTAGCAATCAGCCCCAGCATTTT. Amino acid sequence: CASSHSSSNQPQHF.

The table lists this clonotype with a few counts. V is TRBV12-3 or TRBV12-4 and J is TRBJ1-1, with 8 bases fitting TRBD1. This CDR3 has 13 residues. Trimming cost V 6 bases and J 5 bases; bases outside gene matches: 5. Written as DNA, the CDR3 is TGTGCCAGCAGCCCTAGACAGGGGACTGAAGCTTTCTTT. Protein sequence: CASSPRQGTEAFF.

The rearrangement links TRBV18 to TRBJ1-2; D is perhaps TRBD1 (5 bases). The V gene's germline CDR1 is KGHSH and CDR2 LQKENI. This CDR3 region has 14 residues. V lost 0 bases and J 7 bases, leaving 12 bases between the germline ends. Here the CDR3 reads CASSPPRGERGYTF. In DNA, the CDR3 is TGTGCCAGCTCACCACCGAGAGGGGAACGTGGCTACACCTTC.

The chain is built from TRBV4-2 and TRBJ1-1, with a weak D call TRBD1 (5 bases). V dropped 0 bases and J dropped 5 bases, with 10 bases sitting between them. CDR1 and CDR2 (germline): LGHNA, YNFKEQ. This CDR3 comprises 14 residues. CDR3 nucleotide sequence: TGTGCCAGCAGCCAAGACAGGGCGTCGACTGAAGCTTTCTTT. Translated, it gives CASSQDRASTEAFF.

This clonotype was detected a few times. CDR3 in DNA: TGTGCCAGCAGTTCTGGTGGGACTGGTGAGGACTTTAGCACAGATACGCAGTATTTT. It encodes CASSSGGTGEDFSTDTQYF. V is TRBV12-3 or TRBV12-4 and J is TRBJ2-3; D might be TRBD2 (6 bases). The CDR3 covers 19 residues. The V end was cut by 4 bases, the J end by 0 bases, with 23 bases between.

This clonotype was seen repeatedly, ten times or more. This chain uses TRBV4-1 with TRBJ2-4; possibly TRBD2 for D (6 bases). Germline V gene sequence: CDR1 MGHRA, CDR2 YSYEKL. V lost 5 bases and J 13 bases, leaving 12 bases between the germline ends. This CDR3 has 11 amino acids. CDR3 coding DNA: TGCGCCAGCAGCTCCCCTAGCGCACAGTACTTC. Its protein product is CASSSPSAQYF.

The chain employs TRBV24-1 and TRBJ1-1, with 7 bases identical to TRBD1. After removal of 2 bases from V and 1 base from J, the junction contained 12 bases not matched to a gene. Germline V gene sequence: CDR1 KGHDR, CDR2 SFDVKD. The CDR3 sequence is 18 residues long. The DNA for the CDR3 is TGTGCCACCAGTGATTACGGTCGGGACAGCCAAAAGAACACTGAAGCTTTCTTT. As protein: CATSDYGRDSQKNTEAFF.

About this clonotype itself: This may stem from a read error, because a much larger clone lies one nucleotide away. J is TRBJ2-3 and V is TRBV11-3; D gene uncertain. The CDR3 is 13 residues long. Germline values: CDR1 SGHNT, CDR2 YENEEA. The V and J ends lost 5 bases and 0 bases respectively, with 6 bases between them. In DNA form, the CDR3 reads TGTGCCAGCAGCCCCGGCAGCACAGATACGCAGTATTTT. Translation gives CASSPGSTDTQYF. Filled out from reference TRBV11-3 and TRBJ2-3, the complete variable domain reads EAGVVQSPRYKIIEKKQPVAFWCNPISGHNTLYWYLQNLGQGPELLIRYENEEAVDDSQLPKDRFSAERLKGVDSTLKIQPAELGDSAVYLCASSPGSTDTQYFGPGTRLTVL.

This clonotype was detected a few times. This chain links TRBV7-9 with TRBJ2-3; 7 bases fit TRBD1. The CDR3 is 16 amino acids. Germline CDR1 reads SEHNR; CDR2 reads FQNEAQ (reference sequence). Trimming removed 1 base from V and 2 bases from J; junction bases left unmatched: 6. CDR3 residues: CASSLERGLLTDTQYF. The CDR3 DNA sequence: TGTGCCAGCAGCTTAGAAAGGGGGCTCCTCACAGATACGCAGTATTTT.

V and J are TRBV4-3 and TRBJ1-6; D unresolved. The CDR3 totals 14 residues. Germline CDR1 and CDR2: LGHNA and YSLEER. V dropped 2 bases and J dropped 5 bases, with 7 bases sitting between them. The CDR3 DNA follows: TGCGCCAGCAGCCAACCGCGGGATAATTCACCCCTCCACTTT. It codes for CASSQPRDNSPLHF.

The sample holds many counts of this clonotype. This sequence joins TRBV7-9 and TRBJ1-5; TRBD1 aligns across 7 bases. The CDR3 covers 16 residues. Per germline, CDR1 SEHNR and CDR2 FQNEAQ (reference sequence). V gave up 5 bases and J gave up 2 bases; unmatched junction bases: 9. CDR3 amino acids: CASSGGPDRGNQPQHF. The CDR3 DNA sequence: TGTGCCAGCAGCGGGGGTCCAGACAGGGGCAATCAGCCCCAGCATTTT.

This clonotype showed up many times. This chain links TRBV11-2 with TRBJ2-3; D gene ambiguous. Germline-derived CDR1 and CDR2 are SGHAT and FQNNGV. Trimming stripped 5 bases from V and 0 bases from J, with 12 bases between. The CDR3 consists of 15 residues. CDR3 amino acids: CASSPTPLSTDTQYF. CDR3 nucleotide sequence: TGTGCCAGCAGCCCGACACCTCTAAGCACAGATACGCAGTATTTT.

This clonotype was counted ten times or more. The chain uses TRBV6-4 and TRBJ2-3; D may be TRBD2 (7 bases). The germline V and J ends were trimmed by 2 bases and 4 bases, with 13 bases remaining between them. Per the germline V gene, CDR1 is MRHNA and CDR2 is SNTAGT. The CDR3 length is 15 residues. This CDR3 is CASSDEGGAADTQYF. The CDR3 nucleotides read TGTGCCAGCAGTGACGAGGGGGGGGCCGCAGATACGCAGTATTTT.

The sample holds a few counts of this clonotype. This chain uses TRBV7-2 with TRBJ2-7; 10 bases are shared with TRBD1. The V and J ends lost 1 base and 3 bases, in that order; junction bases with no gene match: 9. Germline V CDR1 and CDR2: SGHTA, FQGNSA. There are 17 residues in the CDR3. CDR3 protein: CASSLEHWDRGGYEQYF. The CDR3 bases are TGTGCCAGCAGCTTAGAGCACTGGGACAGGGGTGGCTACGAGCAGTACTTC.